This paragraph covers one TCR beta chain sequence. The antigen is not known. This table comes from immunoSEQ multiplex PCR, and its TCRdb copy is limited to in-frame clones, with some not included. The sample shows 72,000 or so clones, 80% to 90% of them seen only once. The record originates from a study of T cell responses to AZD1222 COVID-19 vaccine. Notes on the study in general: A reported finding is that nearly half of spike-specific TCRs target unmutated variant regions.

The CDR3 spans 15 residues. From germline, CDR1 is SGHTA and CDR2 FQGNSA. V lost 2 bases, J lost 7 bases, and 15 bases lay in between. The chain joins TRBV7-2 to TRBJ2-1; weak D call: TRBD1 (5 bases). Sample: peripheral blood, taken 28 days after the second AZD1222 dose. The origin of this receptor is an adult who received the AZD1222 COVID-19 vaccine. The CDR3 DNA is TGTGCCAGCAGCTTATGGAAGGGGCTGAGGAATGAGCAGTTCTTC. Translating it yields CASSLWKGLRNEQFF.